The 25 T cell receptor beta chains given below trace back to one sample, sequenced in a study of tumor-infiltrating lymphocytes in primary liver carcinoma. TCR beta cDNA was made from roughly 500 ng total RNA with a constant-region primer. Three nested multiplex PCR rounds, a slightly modified ARM-PCR method, built the TCR beta libraries. Two initial PCR rounds of approximately 10 cycles each paired TRBV1-TRBV30 forward primers with a C-beta reverse primer. TCRdb reprocessed the multiplex PCR reads with MiXCR, giving one entry per CDR3 protein. The sample shows 44,000 or so distinct CDR3 sequences, about two thirds of them seen only once. Investigators took RNA and DNA out together from 20-30 mg of unsorted bulk tissue. The material sequenced was liver tumor tissue from sampling region 5. As for subset: tumor region T5, tumor centre. The source is a man between 40 and 49 years old with primary liver carcinoma and hepatitis B virus infection.

A remark on this clonotype: The junction and the germline gene differ at one end; a read error may be behind it. The V and J genes are TRBV6-1 and TRBJ2-7, with TRBD2 matching 7 bases. The CDR3 is 13 amino acids. Germline CDR1 reads MNHNS; CDR2 reads SASEGT. CDR3 DNA: TGTGCAAGCAGTGGGCGGGGGTCCTACGAGCAGTACTTC. Its protein product is CASSGRGSYEQYF.

This clonotype was detected only a few times. A much larger clonotype is one base distant, so this may be a read error. The rearrangement links TRBV5-4 to TRBJ2-1; TRBD1 aligns across 7 bases. This CDR3 is built from 16 residues. CDR1 and CDR2 from the germline V gene are SGHNT and YYREEE (reference sequence). Losses at the gene ends were 3 bases for V and 1 base for J; bases not matched to a gene: 7. CDR3 nucleotides: TGTGCCAGCAGCTCCAGGGGGTGGGGGTCCTACAATGAGCAGTTCTTC. It yields the protein CASSSRGWGSYNEQFF. The whole variable domain, remainder taken from reference TRBV5-4 and TRBJ2-1, is ETGVTQSPTHLIKTRGQQVTLRCSSQSGHNTVSWYQQALGQGPQFIFQYYREEENGRGNFPPRFSGLQFPNYSSELNVNALELDDSALYLCASSSRGWGSYNEQFFGPGTRLTVL.

On this clonotype itself: Germline is not matched at one junction end, which may reflect a read error. The V and J genes are TRBV10-1 and TRBJ2-2, with 7 bases aligning to TRBD2. CDR1 WNHNN and CDR2 SYGVQD come from the germline V gene (reference sequence). The CDR3 contains 13 residues. CDR3 residues: CASSELAPGGLFF. Here the CDR3 DNA reads TGCGCCAGCAGTGAACTAGCGCCGGGGGGGCTGTTTTTT.

There are a few counts of this clonotype. The chain is built from TRBV6-5 and TRBJ1-3, with D uncertain. Germline CDR1 reads MNHEY; CDR2 reads SVGAGI. Trimming left V 6 bases short and J 4 bases short, with 13 bases between. There are 14 residues in the CDR3. The CDR3 spells CASRLTAVGNTIYF. The CDR3 DNA is TGTGCCAGCAGGCTAACGGCGGTAGGAAACACCATATATTTT.

As regards this clonotype: The junction departs from germline at one end; a sequencing error may be responsible. The chain uses TRBV6-6 and TRBJ2-1, with 13 nucleotides matching TRBD2. The CDR3 has 14 amino acids. Germline CDR1 is MNHNY and CDR2 is SVGAGI (reference sequence). The CDR3 loop is CASRGTSGNNEQSF. The CDR3 coding sequence is TGTGCCTCCCGAGGGACTAGCGGGAACAATGAACAGTCCTTC.

V usage is TRBV6-5 and J usage is TRBJ2-7; 7 bases match TRBD1. This CDR3 region has 14 residues. Germline lookup yields CDR1 MNHEY and CDR2 SVGAGI. Trimming removed 8 bases from V and 4 bases from J; junction bases left unmatched: 11. CDR3 DNA sequence: TGTGCCAGCGGTCGGGACAGAGGAGATTACGAGCAGTACTTC. Translation gives CASGRDRGDYEQYF.

There are many counts of this clonotype. The chain joins TRBV10-2 to TRBJ1-2, with unresolved D. CDR1 is WSHSY, CDR2 SAAADI, per germline. CDR3 length: 13 residues. The germline V and J ends were trimmed by 6 bases and 3 bases, with 11 bases remaining between them. CDR3 nucleotide sequence: TGCGCCAGCAGCAGGTCTCTGGACTATGGCTACACCTTC. Protein product: CASSRSLDYGYTF.

This clonotype is labeled large. The CDR3 DNA is TGTGCCAGCAGCCTATCTGTGGGAATATCCTACGAGCAGTACTTC. Protein product: CASSLSVGISYEQYF. The chain carries TRBV11-2 and TRBJ2-7; D not certain. V was pared by 5 bases and J by 1 base, with 15 bases between. Germline values: CDR1 SGHAT, CDR2 FQNNGV. The CDR3 contains 15 residues.

The rearrangement joins TRBV12-3 or TRBV12-4 to TRBJ2-5; D remains unclear. The CDR3 extends over 14 amino acids. V was cut by 1 base and J by 4 bases, with 10 bases left in between. The CDR3 DNA sequence: TGTGCCAGCAGTTTAGGCAACCAGGTAGAGACCCAGTACTTC. Protein product: CASSLGNQVETQYF.

This clonotype was detected once. Because it lacks the conserved phenylalanine or tryptophan at the end, this CDR3 is likely a read error. The rearrangement joins TRBV11-2 to TRBJ2-1; tentatively, D is TRBD2 (6 bases). This CDR3 has 14 residues. The germline V and J ends were trimmed by 10 bases and 7 bases, with 20 bases remaining between them. Germline loops: CDR1 SGHAT, CDR2 FQNNGV. CDR3 DNA sequence: TGTGCCATCAGTTCAGCGGGCCCTGGGAATGAGCAGTTCCCC. Amino acids: CAISSAGPGNEQFP.

Of note for this clonotype: A junction end diverges from the germline sequence, so it may reflect a read error. V is TRBV6-1 and J is TRBJ2-5; TRBD2 matches at 8 bases. Germline assignment: CDR1 MNHNS and CDR2 SASEGT. The CDR3 is made up of 17 amino acids. The CDR3 region has the DNA TGTGCCAGCGGTGACCTTTGGACTAGCAGTTCTGGGGAGACCCCGTACTTC. It specifies CASGDLWTSSSGETPYF.

In the case of this clonotype: Likely a read error: the CDR3 ends without its conserved phenylalanine or tryptophan. This chain joins TRBV6-1 and TRBJ1-1; 8 bases line up with TRBD1. The V gene's germline CDR1 is MNHNS and CDR2 SASEGT. This CDR3 contains 15 residues. As DNA, the CDR3 is TGTGCCAGCAGCGGACAGGGCCTGGTGAACACTGTAGCTTTCTAT. Amino acid sequence: CASSGQGLVNTVAFY.

At least ten counts were recorded for this clonotype. The chain joins TRBV6-2 or TRBV6-3 to TRBJ1-4; a possible D gene is TRBD1 (6 bases). V was pared by 5 bases and J by 8 bases, with 15 bases between. The V gene's germline CDR1 is MNHEY and CDR2 SVGEGT. The CDR3 extends over 14 amino acids. CDR3 residues: CASSRTGWREKLFF. CDR3 in DNA: TGTGCCAGCAGTCGCACAGGGTGGCGAGAAAAACTGTTTTTT.

This clonotype was counted many times. This chain joins TRBV29-1 and TRBJ2-5; no firm D call. Germline V gene data show CDR1 as SQVTM and CDR2 as ANQGSEA. V lost 3 bases to trimming and J lost 0 bases, with 5 bases between them. The CDR3 has 12 residues. For the CDR3, the DNA is TGCAGCGTTGATTTAAACCAAGAGACCCAGTACTTC. Its protein is CSVDLNQETQYF.

This clonotype occurred once. Because the CDR3 is missing its conserved closing phenylalanine or tryptophan, this is likely a read error. The limits of the CDR3 on the DNA are not certain, so only TCRdb's listed CDR3 is given. V gene TRBV29-1 combines with J gene TRBJ2-3; the D call TRBD2 from the table was never checked on the DNA. The CDR3 length is 14 residues, termini included. Germline V gives CDR1 SQVTM, CDR2 ANQGSEA. This CDR3 reads CSVSGGPMGDTRYL.

With respect to this clonotype: This likely comes from a read error, as the CDR3 has no conserved phenylalanine or tryptophan at its end. The DNA of the CDR3 is TGCGCCAGCAGACAAGACACTAGCGAAGATGAGCAGTTCTCC. Translating gives CASRQDTSEDEQFS. The chain is built from TRBV4-1 and TRBJ2-1, with 7 bases fitting TRBD2. Germline V gene lookup returns CDR1 MGHRA and CDR2 YSYEKL. The CDR3 totals 14 residues.

Concerning this clonotype: The germline gene is not matched at one end of the junction; a read error may be the cause. The J gene is TRBJ2-5, the V gene TRBV6-1; 7 positions match TRBD1. The germline V gene encodes CDR1 MNHNS and CDR2 SASEGT. The CDR3 consists of 16 residues. CDR3 sequence: CASIQTRQGVKDTKYF. The CDR3 DNA reads TGCGCCAGCATACAAACCAGACAGGGTGTGAAAGATACCAAGTACTTC.

The genes are TRBV20-1 and TRBJ2-1; 8 nucleotides agree with TRBD2. The CDR3 runs 14 residues. J gave up 5 bases and V 5 bases, and 8 bases lay outside the gene matches. The germline V gene has CDR1 DFQATT and CDR2 SNEGSKA (reference sequence). CDR3 DNA: TGCAGTGCTGTAGCGGGATCAAGTGACAATGAGCAGTTCTTC. Amino acid sequence: CSAVAGSSDNEQFF.

The CDR3 reads CASSYPNRGVNEQFF. The DNA for the CDR3 is TGTGCCAGCAGTTACCCGAACAGGGGTGTCAATGAGCAGTTCTTC. The J gene is TRBJ2-1, the V gene TRBV6-6; 7 bases match TRBD1. V was pared by 2 bases and J by 6 bases, with 7 bases of the junction left unmatched. CDR1 and CDR2 (germline): MNHNY, SVGAGI (reference sequence). This CDR3 spans 15 amino acids.

Remarks on this clonotype: The junction departs from the called germline gene at one end, perhaps through a read error. This chain uses TRBV4-2 with TRBJ2-7; 8 nucleotides match TRBD2. There are 16 residues in the CDR3. Per germline, CDR1 LGHNA and CDR2 YNFKEQ. For the CDR3, the DNA is TGTGACAGCAGCCAAGATCCGACCAGCGGGAGCTACGAGCAGTACTTC. It yields the protein CDSSQDPTSGSYEQYF.

The chain recombines TRBV29-1 with TRBJ1-1; 10 nucleotides agree with TRBD1. Germline loops: CDR1 SQVTM, CDR2 ANQGSEA. The CDR3 sequence is 13 residues long. V gave up 8 bases and J gave up 14 bases; unmatched junction bases: 17. CDR3: CSLRTGGSTETFF. CDR3 DNA: TGCAGCCTGAGGACAGGGGGGAGCACTGAAACCTTCTTT.

Details on this clonotype: It is likely a read error, because the conserved phenylalanine at the end of the CDR3 is missing. V is TRBV14 and J is TRBJ1-2, with D tentatively TRBD1 (5 bases). This CDR3 is built from 14 residues. The germline gives CDR1 SGHDN, CDR2 FVKESK. This CDR3 reads CVSSQVGGDYGYTY. In DNA form, the CDR3 reads TGTGTCAGCAGCCAAGTCGGGGGTGACTATGGCTACACCTAC.

In the case of this clonotype: At one end the junction does not follow the germline gene, possibly because of a read error. The chain links TRBV6-6 to TRBJ2-2; the D call may be TRBD1 or TRBD2 (5 bases each). This CDR3 has 15 residues. The germline V gene has CDR1 MNHNY and CDR2 SVGAGI (reference sequence). The DNA of the CDR3 is TGTGCCAGCAGTTACGATGCTGTCGGGGCCGGGAAGCTGTTTTTT. Protein product: CASSYDAVGAGKLFF.

This clonotype was seen a single time. The chain recombines TRBV6-5 with TRBJ2-7; 14 nucleotides agree with TRBD2. V trimming: 6 bases; J trimming: 9 bases; junction bases outside the gene matches: 7. The germline gives CDR1 MNHEY, CDR2 SVGAGI. CDR3 size: 14 residues. The CDR3 nucleotides are TGTGCCAGCAGCTATGGACTAGCGGGAGGAGGGCAGTACTTC. Its protein is CASSYGLAGGGQYF.

This clonotype is medium-sized (0.01 to 0.1%) in the sample. V and J are TRBV11-2 and TRBJ2-7; the D is unclear. The CDR3 runs to 14 residues. V was trimmed by 3 bases and J by 3 bases, leaving 12 bases between them. Germline CDR1 is SGHAT and CDR2 is FQNNGV. The CDR3: CASSLTDDGYEQYF. DNA for the CDR3: TGTGCCAGCAGCTTGACGGATGATGGCTACGAGCAGTACTTC.